Presented here are 22 T cell receptor beta chains from one specimen sequenced in a study of technical replicates of blood from several donors. The protocol was immunoSEQ multiplex PCR, while the TCRdb copy is restricted to in-frame clones and leaves out a portion. The sample holds tens of thousands of clones, around nine tenths seen once. The material sequenced was T cells isolated from PBMCs. The receptors originated from a human donor in good health.

V and J are TRBV7-9 and TRBJ2-5; tentative D call: TRBD2 (6 bases). Trimming took 5 bases from V and 5 from J, leaving 12 bases between them. The CDR3 spans 13 residues. Per germline, CDR1 SEHNR and CDR2 FQNEAQ (reference sequence). The CDR3 reads CASSPMEGETQYF. Written as DNA, the CDR3 is TGTGCCAGCAGCCCGATGGAGGGGGAGACCCAGTACTTC.

Only one count was recorded for this clone. The rearrangement links TRBV11-3 to TRBJ2-7; a weak D match, TRBD2 (6 bases). CDR3 length: 14 residues. CDR1 and CDR2 (germline): SGHNT, YENEEA. V lost 1 base to trimming and J lost 1 base, with 8 bases between them. The CDR3 sequence is CASSLGGESYEQYF. The DNA for the CDR3 is TGTGCCAGCAGCTTAGGGGGGGAGTCCTACGAGCAGTACTTC.

The V and J genes are TRBV6-6 and TRBJ2-7, with D possibly being TRBD1 (5 bases). CDR1 is MNHNY, CDR2 SVGAGI, per germline (reference sequence). The germline V and J ends were trimmed by 5 bases and 4 bases, with 9 bases remaining between them. CDR3 length: 12 residues. CDR3 amino acids: CASSMGRYEQYF. The CDR3 bases are TGTGCCAGCAGTATGGGGCGGTACGAGCAGTACTTC.

This clone came up a few times. The V gene is TRBV6-1, the J gene TRBJ1-3; D is uncertain. The CDR3 is 15 residues long. Germline V gene sequence: CDR1 MNHNS, CDR2 SASEGT. The V end lost 1 base, the J end lost 0 bases, and 7 bases lay between the germline ends. This CDR3 is CASSEGHYSGNTIYF. The DNA of the CDR3 is TGTGCCAGCAGTGAAGGACATTACTCTGGAAACACCATATATTTT.

The chain joins TRBV9 to TRBJ1-2; 7 nucleotides match TRBD1. Per the germline V gene, CDR1 is SGDLS and CDR2 is YYNGEE. The CDR3 totals 13 residues. J was trimmed by 5 bases and V by 0 bases; bases with no gene match: 1. Here the CDR3 DNA reads TGTGCCAGCAGCGTAGCAGGGGGGTATGGCTACACCTTC. Protein sequence: CASSVAGGYGYTF.

The rearrangement uses TRBV7-3 and TRBJ1-2; TRBD1 matches at 8 bases. In germline, CDR1 is SGHTA, CDR2 FQGTGA. This CDR3 is built from 14 residues. Losses at the gene ends were 6 bases for V and 7 bases for J; bases not matched to a gene: 10. CDR3 in amino acids: CASSLTSGGAGYTF. As DNA, the CDR3 is TGTGCCAGCAGTCTGACGTCAGGGGGCGCTGGCTACACCTTC.

The chain is built from TRBV19 and TRBJ1-5, with a tentative D call TRBD1 (6 bases). V was pared by 5 bases and J by 5 bases, with 10 bases between. Germline loops: CDR1 LNHDA, CDR2 SQIVND (reference sequence). The CDR3 runs 13 residues. The CDR3 nucleotides read TGTGCCAGTAGTCCCCACAGGGATCAGCCCCAGCATTTT. It specifies CASSPHRDQPQHF.

The rearrangement links TRBV7-2 to TRBJ2-5; TRBD2 is a possible D gene (5 bases). This CDR3 comprises 14 residues. CDR1 SGHTA and CDR2 FQGNSA come from the germline V gene. V gave up 5 bases and J gave up 5 bases, with 15 bases separating them. This CDR3 reads CASSPSTEAETQYF. The CDR3 coding sequence is TGTGCCAGCAGCCCCTCTACGGAGGCCGAGACCCAGTACTTC.

The CDR3 DNA is TGCGCCAGCAGCTTGGATACAGCCTACGAGCAGTACTTC. Protein: CASSLDTAYEQYF. The V gene is TRBV5-1, the J gene TRBJ2-7; D gene uncertain. Germline V gives CDR1 SGHRS, CDR2 YFSETQ. The CDR3 length is 13 residues. V lost 0 bases to trimming and J lost 2 bases, with 6 bases between them. Full variable domain (rest looked up from reference TRBV5-1 and TRBJ2-7): KAGVTQTPRYLIKTRGQQVTLSCSPISGHRSVSWYQQTPGQGLQFLFEYFSETQRNKGNFPGRFSGRQFSNSRSEMNVSTLELGDSALYLCASSLDTAYEQYFGPGTRLTVT.

This chain uses TRBV19 with TRBJ2-7; a weak D match, TRBD1 (5 bases). CDR3 length: 13 amino acids. CDR1 and CDR2 from the germline V gene are LNHDA and SQIVND (reference sequence). The V and J ends lost 5 bases and 3 bases respectively, with 11 bases between them. The CDR3 spells CASSSNRNYEQYF. In DNA, the CDR3 is TGTGCCAGTAGTTCCAACAGGAACTACGAGCAGTACTTC.

The genes are TRBV28 and TRBJ1-1; the D gene is possibly TRBD1 (6 bases). Germline V gene lookup returns CDR1 MDHEN and CDR2 SYDVKM. V was pared by 7 bases and J by 2 bases, with 17 bases between. CDR3 length: 15 amino acids. The DNA for the CDR3 is TGTGCCAGCACCGAGTGGACAGCCTTTAACACTGAAGCTTTCTTT. It codes for CASTEWTAFNTEAFF. Based on the CDR3 plus reference TRBV28 and TRBJ1-1, the full variable domain is DVKVTQSSRYLVKRTGEKVFLECVQDMDHENMFWYRQDPGLGLRLIYFSYDVKMKEKGDIPEGYSVSREKKERFSLILESASTNQTSMYLCASTEWTAFNTEAFFGQGTRLTVV.

The V and J genes are TRBV28 and TRBJ2-7, with D unresolved. Trimming removed 5 bases at V and 6 bases at J, with 14 bases between. The CDR3 has 13 residues. Germline CDR1 and CDR2: MDHEN and SYDVKM. Here the CDR3 DNA reads TGTGCCAGCAGTCCCCCCCTGGCGGTCGAGCAGTACTTC. It translates to CASSPPLAVEQYF.

The gene calls are TRBV10-2 and TRBJ2-1; weak D call: TRBD2 (5 bases). V was pared by 9 bases and J by 10 bases, with 19 bases between. In germline, CDR1 is WSHSY, CDR2 SAAADI. The CDR3 contains 13 residues. The CDR3 is CASLRAGGIEQFF. In nucleotides, the CDR3 is TGCGCCAGTTTGAGGGCCGGTGGTATAGAGCAGTTCTTC.

This clone was recorded only once. The chain links TRBV28 to TRBJ2-6; 9 bases match TRBD1. This CDR3 is 19 amino acids long. Trimming cost V 6 bases and J 0 bases; bases outside gene matches: 12. Germline values: CDR1 MDHEN, CDR2 SYDVKM. CDR3 amino acids: CASRNTGGGFSSGANVLTF. The CDR3 nucleotides are TGTGCCAGCAGGAATACAGGGGGCGGGTTTTCCTCTGGGGCCAACGTCCTGACTTTC.

In its sample, this clone was seen once. The chain employs TRBV9 and TRBJ1-2; D not resolved. Germline V lookup: CDR1 SGDLS, CDR2 YYNGEE. Trimming took off 0 bases at V and 6 bases at J, with 9 bases between the two ends. This CDR3 is built from 13 residues. DNA for the CDR3: TGTGCCAGCAGCGTAGGTAGTCAGGATGGCTACACCTTC. This encodes CASSVGSQDGYTF. The variable domain in full, with the rest retrieved from reference TRBV9 and TRBJ1-2, is DSGVTQTPKHLITATGQRVTLRCSPRSGDLSVYWYQQSLDQGLQFLIQYYNGEERAKGNILERFSAQQFPDLHSELNLSSLELGDSALYFCASSVGSQDGYTFGSGTRLTVV.

The V and J genes are TRBV4-1 and TRBJ2-1; D might be TRBD2 (5 bases). The V end lost 4 bases, the J end lost 9 bases, and 16 bases lay between the germline ends. Germline V gene data show CDR1 as MGHRA and CDR2 as YSYEKL. The CDR3 runs to 14 residues. CDR3 nucleotide sequence: TGCGCCAGCAGCCGCGTAAAACTAGGGCTTGAGCAGTTCTTC. Translating it yields CASSRVKLGLEQFF.

The chain links TRBV29-1 to TRBJ2-7; possible D gene TRBD2, 5 bases. V was cut by 6 bases and J by 3 bases, with 18 bases left in between. In germline, CDR1 is SQVTM, CDR2 ANQGSEA. The CDR3 extends over 14 amino acids. Written as DNA, the CDR3 is TGCAGCGTAGACGGGGTGGGCGGTAACTACGAGCAGTACTTC. Translating it yields CSVDGVGGNYEQYF.

This chain uses TRBV6-1 with TRBJ2-7; TRBD2 aligns across 10 bases. This CDR3 has 13 amino acids. Germline assignment: CDR1 MNHNS and CDR2 SASEGT. V was clipped by 6 bases and J by 3 bases; unmatched bases: 2. CDR3 nucleotide sequence: TGTGCCAGCAGGACTAGCGGGCTCTACGAGCAGTACTTC. Amino acid sequence: CASRTSGLYEQYF.

The rearrangement links TRBV7-8 to TRBJ2-1; a possible D gene is TRBD2 (6 bases). Between the trimmed V and J ends, which lost 3 bases and 8 bases, there was a span of 8 bases. Per the germline V gene, CDR1 is SGHVS and CDR2 is FQNEAQ. The CDR3 has 12 residues. CDR3 DNA: TGTGCCAGCAGCTTGACTAGTGATGAGCAGTTCTTC. The encoded protein is CASSLTSDEQFF. The full variable domain, rest sourced from reference TRBV7-8 and TRBJ2-1, is GAGVSQSPRYKVAKRGQDVALRCDPISGHVSLFWYQQALGQGPEFLTYFQNEAQLDKSGLPSDRFFAERPEGSVSTLKIQRTQQEDSAVYLCASSLTSDEQFFGPGTRLTVL.

The chain carries TRBV7-6 and TRBJ1-1; D may be TRBD1 (6 bases). Looked up from germline, CDR1 is SGHVS and CDR2 is FNYEAQ. V dropped 5 bases and J dropped 3 bases, with 19 bases sitting between them. This CDR3 comprises 16 residues. This CDR3 is CASSPRTVPGDTEAFF. For the CDR3, the DNA is TGTGCCAGCAGCCCCCGGACAGTCCCAGGGGACACTGAAGCTTTCTTT.

The chain is built from TRBV18 and TRBJ1-4; no clear D gene. V shed 6 bases and J shed 2 bases, with 7 bases lying between them. CDR3 length: 13 residues. Germline V gives CDR1 KGHSH, CDR2 LQKENI. The CDR3 nucleotides are TGTGCCAGCTCCGAGGCGACTAATGAAAAACTGTTTTTT. This codes for CASSEATNEKLFF. The entire variable domain, with the rest obtained from reference TRBV18 and TRBJ1-4, is as follows: NAGVMQNPRHLVRRRGQEARLRCSPMKGHSHVYWYRQLPEEGLKFMVYLQKENIIDESGMPKERFSAEFPKEGPSILRIQQVVRGDSAAYFCASSEATNEKLFFGSGTQLSVL.

This chain connects TRBV29-1 to TRBJ2-2; maybe TRBD2 (6 bases). Germline CDR1 SQVTM, CDR2 ANQGSEA. V lost 8 bases and J 6 bases, leaving 19 bases between the germline ends. The CDR3 spans 14 residues. In DNA, the CDR3 is TGCAGCTTTCGGGGGTTGTCAAGGGCCGGGGAGCTGTTTTTT. Its translation: CSFRGLSRAGELFF.